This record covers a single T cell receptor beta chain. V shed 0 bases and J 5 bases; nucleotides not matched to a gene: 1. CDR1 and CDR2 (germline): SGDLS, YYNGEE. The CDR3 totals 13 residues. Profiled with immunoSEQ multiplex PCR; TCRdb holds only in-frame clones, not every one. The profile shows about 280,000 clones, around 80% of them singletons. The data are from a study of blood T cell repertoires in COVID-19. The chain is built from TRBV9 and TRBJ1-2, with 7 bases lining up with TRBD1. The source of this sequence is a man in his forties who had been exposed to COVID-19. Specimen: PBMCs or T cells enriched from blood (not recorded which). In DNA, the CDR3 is TGTGCCAGCAGCGTAGACAGGGGATATGGCTACACCTTC. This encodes CASSVDRGYGYTF.